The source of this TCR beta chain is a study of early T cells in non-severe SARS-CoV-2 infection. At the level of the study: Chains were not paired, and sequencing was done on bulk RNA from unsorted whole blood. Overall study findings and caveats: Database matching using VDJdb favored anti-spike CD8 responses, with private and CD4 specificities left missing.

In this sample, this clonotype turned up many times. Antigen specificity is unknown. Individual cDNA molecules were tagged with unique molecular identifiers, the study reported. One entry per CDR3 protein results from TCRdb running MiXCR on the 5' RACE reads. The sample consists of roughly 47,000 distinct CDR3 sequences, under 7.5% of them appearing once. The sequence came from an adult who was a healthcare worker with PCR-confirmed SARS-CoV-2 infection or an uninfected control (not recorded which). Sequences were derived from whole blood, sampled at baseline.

The DNA for the CDR3 is TGTGCCAGTAGTTCCCCACCCGTTGGAAGCTACACCTTC. This sequence encodes CASSSPPVGSYTF. J is TRBJ1-2 and V is TRBV19; no clear D gene. Looked up from germline, CDR1 is LNHDA and CDR2 is SQIVND (reference sequence). The CDR3 is made up of 13 amino acids. Trimming cost V 5 bases and J 9 bases, with 16 bases left between them. Supplemented by reference TRBV19 and TRBJ1-2, the full variable domain reads DGGITQSPKYLFRKEGQNVTLSCEQNLNHDAMYWYRQDPGQGLRLIYYSQIVNDFQKGDIAEGYSVSREKKESFPLTVTSAQKNPTAFYLCASSSPPVGSYTFGSGTRLTVV.